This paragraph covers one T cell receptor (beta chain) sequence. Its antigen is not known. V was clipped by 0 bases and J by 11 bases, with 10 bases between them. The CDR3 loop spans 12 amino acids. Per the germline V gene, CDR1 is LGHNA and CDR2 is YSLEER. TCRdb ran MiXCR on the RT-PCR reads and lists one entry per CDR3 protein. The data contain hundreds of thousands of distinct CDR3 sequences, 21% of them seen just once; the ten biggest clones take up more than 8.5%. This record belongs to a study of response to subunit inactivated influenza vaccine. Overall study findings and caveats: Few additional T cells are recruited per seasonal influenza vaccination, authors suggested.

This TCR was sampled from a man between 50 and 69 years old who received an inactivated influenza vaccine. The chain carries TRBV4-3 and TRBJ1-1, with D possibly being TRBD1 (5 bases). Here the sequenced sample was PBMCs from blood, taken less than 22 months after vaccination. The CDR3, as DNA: TGCGCCAGCAGCCAAGAAGGGGCCGGCGCTTTCTTT. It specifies CASSQEGAGAFF.